The 21 T cell receptor beta chains given below trace back to one sample, sequenced in a study of T-cell reconstitution after alpha-beta-depleted transplantation in children. Preparation of the TCRbeta library involved a method that used unique molecular identifiers. TCRdb ran MiXCR on the PCR reads and lists one entry per CDR3 protein. The sample consists of about 250,000 distinct CDR3 sequences, roughly 25% of them appearing once. The specimen comprised PBMCs, mostly from graft donor cells, sampled 360 days after TCRalphabeta/CD19-depleted stem cell transplant. Every receptor here comes from a female patient aged 2-9 years who had a stem cell transplant for congenital amegakaryocytic thrombocytopenia, so the T cells may come from the graft donor.

The chain uses TRBV12-3 or TRBV12-4 and TRBJ2-6; the D is unclear. Trimming cost V 7 bases and J 0 bases, with 13 bases left between them. This CDR3 spans 16 amino acids. The CDR3 reads CASTRPLDSGANVLTF. As DNA, the CDR3 is TGTGCCAGCACCAGACCCCTCGACTCTGGGGCCAACGTCCTGACTTTC.

This clonotype has at least ten counts. The V and J genes are TRBV15 and TRBJ2-5; D gene unclear. Germline V gene sequence: CDR1 LNHNV, CDR2 YYDKDF (reference sequence). CDR3 length equals 16 residues. Trimming took 1 base from V and 5 from J, leaving 17 bases between them. The CDR3 nucleotides are TGTGCCACCAGCAGAGCACCCTCACCGGGTAGGGAGACCCAGTACTTC. It specifies CATSRAPSPGRETQYF.

This clonotype was seen ten or more times. The chain combines TRBV12-3 or TRBV12-4 with TRBJ2-5; D uncertain. This CDR3 contains 12 residues. The germline V and J ends were trimmed by 6 bases and 4 bases, with 9 bases remaining between them. DNA for the CDR3: TGTGCCAGCAGCCCGTGGTTAGAGACCCAGTACTTC. It encodes CASSPWLETQYF.

V and J are TRBV4-3 and TRBJ2-7; the match to TRBD2 covers 8 bases. This CDR3 is 14 amino acids long. Germline V gene sequence: CDR1 LGHNA, CDR2 YSLEER. Trimming removed 4 bases from V and 9 bases from J; junction bases left unmatched: 11. The CDR3 DNA reads TGCGCCAGCAGCCGAACCGGGACTAGTGAATTGCAGTACTTC. Translating it yields CASSRTGTSELQYF.

The J gene is TRBJ1-4, the V gene TRBV4-1; TRBD1 matches at 9 bases. The CDR3 has 16 amino acids. Trimming at V came to 6 bases and at J to 10 bases, leaving 15 bases not matched to a gene. CDR1 is MGHRA, CDR2 YSYEKL, per germline. The CDR3 DNA reads as TGCGCCAGCAGGGCAACAGGGGGCGAGTCCCGAAGAAAACTGTTTTTT. As protein: CASRATGGESRRKLFF.

The chain recombines TRBV12-3 or TRBV12-4 with TRBJ1-5; no firm D call. The length of the CDR3 is 13 residues. The ends were cut back, 4 bases at V and 7 bases at J, with 11 bases in the middle. CDR3: CASSSRQGQPQHF. The CDR3 DNA follows: TGTGCCAGCAGTTCGCGCCAAGGACAGCCCCAGCATTTT.

This clonotype was seen a handful of times. V and J are TRBV20-1 and TRBJ2-7; D gene unclear. The ends were cut back, 3 bases at V and 9 bases at J, with 24 bases in the middle. In germline, CDR1 is DFQATT, CDR2 SNEGSKA (reference sequence). This CDR3 is 15 amino acids long. The DNA for the CDR3 is TGCAGTGCTAGGAACCTCGGACGTCTAAGGGCCTCGCAGTACTTC. Encoded protein: CSARNLGRLRASQYF.

The genes are TRBV6-2 or TRBV6-3 and TRBJ2-7; D is possibly TRBD2 (6 bases). CDR3 length equals 15 residues. CDR1 and CDR2 (germline): MNHEY, SVGEGT. With 6 bases removed from V and 4 bases from J, the gap between germline ends came to 19 bases. CDR3 sequence: CASSLLAAGGYEQYF. The CDR3 DNA follows: TGTGCCAGCAGCCTACTAGCAGCCGGGGGTTACGAGCAGTACTTC.

This clonotype appeared a few times. The chain combines TRBV27 with TRBJ2-1, with 9 bases aligning to TRBD2. In germline, CDR1 is MNHEY, CDR2 SMNVEV (reference sequence). V lost 6 bases to trimming and J lost 3 bases; unmatched junction nucleotides: 15. The CDR3 consists of 18 residues. The CDR3 here is CASSPRSRLAGFYNEQFF. CDR3 nucleotides: TGTGCCAGCAGCCCGCGTTCGCGCCTAGCGGGGTTCTACAATGAGCAGTTCTTC.

This clonotype appeared a few times. V is TRBV20-1 and J is TRBJ2-5, with D unclear. V shed 2 bases and J shed 1 base, with 17 bases lying between them. Per the germline V gene, CDR1 is DFQATT and CDR2 is SNEGSKA (reference sequence). This CDR3 is 16 amino acids long. The CDR3 is CSARNLKSAPQETQYF. CDR3 sequence (DNA): TGCAGTGCTAGAAACCTAAAAAGTGCGCCCCAAGAGACCCAGTACTTC.

This clonotype has at least ten counts. The chain is built from TRBV28 and TRBJ2-7; 9 nucleotides align to TRBD1. The CDR3 contains 14 residues. The V gene's germline CDR1 is MDHEN and CDR2 SYDVKM. Trimming at V came to 4 bases and at J to 0 bases, leaving 1 base not matched to a gene. DNA for the CDR3: TGTGCCAGCAGTTGGGGACAGGGCTCCTACGAGCAGTACTTC. Its translation is CASSWGQGSYEQYF.

This clonotype was seen more than once but under ten times. The V call is TRBV25-1, the J call TRBJ1-3, with D unclear. Germline values: CDR1 MGHDK, CDR2 SYGVNS. The CDR3 consists of 14 residues. Trimming cost V 0 bases and J 3 bases, with 6 bases left between them. CDR3 DNA sequence: TGTGCCAGCAGTGAATACGCCAGTGGAAACACCATATATTTT. Protein: CASSEYASGNTIYF.

This clonotype was seen a few times. V and J are TRBV24-1 and TRBJ2-3, with a weak D call TRBD2 (6 bases). Trimming stripped 0 bases from V and 6 bases from J, with 15 bases between. The CDR3 contains 16 residues. CDR1 is KGHDR and CDR2 is SFDVKD in the germline V gene. The CDR3 region has the DNA TGTGCCACCAGTGATTTGCGAGCGGGCCTTGTGGATACGCAGTATTTT. As protein: CATSDLRAGLVDTQYF.

The V and J genes are TRBV23-1 and TRBJ1-6, with TRBD1 identical over 8 bases. TRBV23-1 counts as an open reading frame of uncertain function. V gave up 8 bases and J gave up 7 bases; unmatched junction bases: 7. The CDR3 sequence is 14 residues long. The CDR3 nucleotides read TGCGCCAGCTCGACAGGGGTTGGGAATTCACCCCTCCACTTT. It yields the protein CASSTGVGNSPLHF.

The chain joins TRBV24-1 to TRBJ2-1; TRBD2 agrees at 12 bases. CDR1 is KGHDR, CDR2 SFDVKD, per germline. The CDR3 loop spans 17 amino acids. V trimming: 4 bases; J trimming: 5 bases; junction bases outside the gene matches: 8. CDR3 region: CATSDPGLAGKNNEQFF. Written as DNA, the CDR3 is TGTGCCACCAGTGACCCCGGACTAGCGGGGAAAAACAATGAGCAGTTCTTC.

The genes are TRBV5-5 and TRBJ2-1; D not certain. CDR3 size: 14 residues. Trimming pared 0 bases from V and 9 bases from J, leaving 13 bases between. From germline, CDR1 is SGHKS and CDR2 YYEKEE (reference sequence). The CDR3 spells CASSLDGFLGEQFF. The CDR3 nucleotides are TGTGCCAGCAGCTTGGATGGGTTCCTAGGTGAGCAGTTCTTC.

A single count supports this clonotype. This chain connects TRBV3-1 to TRBJ2-7, with D perhaps matching TRBD1 or TRBD2 (6 bases each). This CDR3 is 16 amino acids long. The V gene's germline CDR1 is LGHDT and CDR2 YNNKEL (reference sequence). V was cut by 0 bases and J by 4 bases, with 16 bases left in between. CDR3 loop: CASSQDERRGTYEQYF. CDR3 bases: TGTGCCAGCAGCCAAGATGAGCGGAGGGGGACGTACGAGCAGTACTTC.

This chain links TRBV27 with TRBJ2-7, with 7 nucleotides matching TRBD2. V was pared by 8 bases and J by 2 bases, with 6 bases of the junction left unmatched. The germline V gene has CDR1 MNHEY and CDR2 SMNVEV (reference sequence). The CDR3 has 13 amino acids. CDR3 nucleotides: TGTGCCAGCGGATACCGGGGGGCCTACGAGCAGTACTTC. Translating it yields CASGYRGAYEQYF.

This clonotype has more than one count but fewer than ten. The chain is built from TRBV9 and TRBJ1-6; TRBD1 matches 10 bases. Germline-derived CDR1 and CDR2 are SGDLS and YYNGEE. This CDR3 spans 15 amino acids. V shed 4 bases and J 10 bases; nucleotides not matched to a gene: 8. CDR3 in DNA: TGTGCCAGCAGCTCCCCCGGGACAGGGGAATCACCCCTCCACTTT. This gives the protein CASSSPGTGESPLHF.

The table lists this clonotype with a few counts. This sequence joins TRBV2 and TRBJ2-1; TRBD1 aligns across 11 bases. Trimming took 4 bases from V and 5 from J; bases not matched to a gene: 4. There are 15 residues in the CDR3. From germline, CDR1 is SNHLY and CDR2 FYNNEI. The CDR3 DNA reads TGTGCCAGCAGTGGGGACAGGGGGAGCGACAATGAGCAGTTCTTC. Protein sequence: CASSGDRGSDNEQFF.

The J gene is TRBJ2-2, the V gene TRBV20-1; D is uncertain. Deletions cut 3 bases from V and 4 bases from J, with 12 bases between. The germline V gene has CDR1 DFQATT and CDR2 SNEGSKA (reference sequence). The CDR3 is 14 residues long. CDR3 nucleotide sequence: TGCAGTGCTAGTTCCGAGACTCTCACCGGGGAGCTGTTTTTT. Its translation: CSASSETLTGELFF.